This T cell receptor beta chain was profiled in a study of yellow fever vaccine responses in identical twins. The length of the CDR3 is 14 residues. CDR1 and CDR2 (germline): MDHEN, SYDVKM. The V segment lost 7 bases and the J segment 8 bases; nucleotides outside the gene matches: 10. Concerning this clonotype itself: Its antigen is undetermined.

MiXCR, run by TCRdb on the RT-PCR reads, gives a single entry per CDR3 protein. This table holds 20,000 or so distinct CDR3 sequences, around 76% found once. The study's findings and limits: Among the twins, the vaccine T cell response reportedly seemed partly convergent and partly personalized.

This chain links TRBV28 with TRBJ2-1; 8 nucleotides line up with TRBD2. This TCR was sampled from a woman aged 18-29 years who received the yellow fever vaccine. The sequences come from T cells from blood (PBMCs), unsorted or a sorted subset (not recorded which), collected before or after yellow fever vaccination (not recorded which). DNA of the CDR3: TGTGCCAGCATTTCAGCGGGAGAACACTATGAGCAGTTCTTC. Protein: CASISAGEHYEQFF.